The 27 T cell receptor beta chains given below trace back to one sample, sequenced in a study of CD8+ T cells in alopecia areata. Sequencing relied on a cDNA template that was reverse transcribed from extracted RNA. This table comes from immunoSEQ multiplex PCR, and its TCRdb copy is limited to in-frame clones, with some not included. In the table there are roughly 200,000 clones, around 56% of which are singletons. Treatment here: oral pan-JAK inhibitor, 5-10 mg twice daily. The sample in question was CD4+ T cells sorted from blood, obtained at week 4, from a patient treated with tofacitinib. These receptors all come from a human donor with alopecia areata.

The V call is TRBV30, the J call TRBJ1-1; D is undetermined. This CDR3 has 14 residues. Germline V CDR1 and CDR2: GTSNPN, SVGIG (reference sequence). V lost 4 bases and J lost 1, with 13 bases in between. CDR3 DNA sequence: TGTGCCTGGAATGCTGGCGCTTCGAACACTGAAGCTTTCTTT. Protein sequence: CAWNAGASNTEAFF.

This clone came up once. The V call is TRBV6-5, the J call TRBJ1-5, with 8 bases matching TRBD1. The trim removed 7 bases at V and 7 bases at J, leaving 9 bases unmatched. This CDR3 has 14 residues. CDR1 is MNHEY, CDR2 SVGAGI, per germline. CDR3 sequence: CASTPDRGGQPQHF. The CDR3 DNA reads TGTGCCAGCACCCCAGACAGGGGAGGGCAGCCCCAGCATTTT.

In the case of this clone: An end of the junction does not agree with germline; a read error may underlie this. Additional DNA sequences in this sample encode the identical CDR3. V gene TRBV4-2 combines with J gene TRBJ1-2; 12 nucleotides agree with TRBD1. Germline V gives CDR1 LGHNA, CDR2 YNFKEQ. The CDR3 consists of 15 residues. In DNA form, the CDR3 reads TGTGCCAGCAGCCAAGGCGGGACAGGGGGCCATGGCTACACCTTT. Its translation is CASSQGGTGGHGYTF.

This chain connects TRBV5-6 to TRBJ1-1, with D possibly TRBD1 on 5 matching bases. This CDR3 comprises 16 residues. Trimming cost V 2 bases and J 1 base, with 15 bases left between them. Germline V gene sequence: CDR1 SGHDT, CDR2 YYEEEE. CDR3 coding DNA: TGTGCCAGCAGCTTTCTCCTTCGGGGGAAGAACACTGAAGCTTTCTTT. Encoded protein: CASSFLLRGKNTEAFF.

This chain uses TRBV30 with TRBJ2-2; D may be TRBD2 (5 bases). Germline V gives CDR1 GTSNPN, CDR2 SVGIG (reference sequence). This CDR3 region has 14 residues. The ends were cut back, 4 bases at V and 4 bases at J, with 13 bases in the middle. CDR3 amino acids: CAWKNRGGTGELFF. CDR3 DNA sequence: TGTGCCTGGAAGAACAGAGGAGGCACCGGGGAGCTGTTTTTT.

This rearrangement joins TRBV18 to TRBJ2-7; a weak D match, TRBD1 (5 bases). Germline loops: CDR1 KGHSH, CDR2 LQKENI. V lost 1 base and J 1 base, leaving 8 bases between the germline ends. The CDR3 runs to 14 residues. Written as DNA, the CDR3 is TGTGCCAGCTCACCACTGACAGATTCCTACGAGCAGTACTTC. This gives the protein CASSPLTDSYEQYF. Using reference TRBV18 and TRBJ2-7 for the parts outside the CDR3, the full variable domain is NAGVMQNPRHLVRRRGQEARLRCSPMKGHSHVYWYRQLPEEGLKFMVYLQKENIIDESGMPKERFSAEFPKEGPSILRIQQVVRGDSAAYFCASSPLTDSYEQYFGPGTRLTVT.

The J gene is TRBJ2-1, the V gene TRBV30; TRBD1 or TRBD2 may be the D gene (6 bases each). The germline V gene has CDR1 GTSNPN and CDR2 SVGIG (reference sequence). The CDR3 sequence is 14 residues long. With 1 base removed from V and 3 bases from J, the gap between germline ends came to 10 bases. CDR3 protein: CAWSEGGSYNEQFF. DNA for the CDR3: TGTGCCTGGAGTGAAGGGGGGAGCTACAATGAGCAGTTCTTC.

The rearrangement uses TRBV25-1 and TRBJ1-3, with 9 bases lining up with TRBD1. CDR3 length: 15 residues. Germline CDR1 and CDR2: MGHDK and SYGVNS. V shed 6 bases, J shed 2 bases, and the junction held 5 bases outside the gene matches. The CDR3 here is CASRAGTGTGNTIYF. In DNA, the CDR3 is TGTGCCAGCAGGGCCGGGACAGGGACTGGAAACACCATATATTTT.

The chain has TRBV30 and TRBJ2-3; tentatively, D is TRBD2 (6 bases). Germline CDR1 is GTSNPN and CDR2 is SVGIG (reference sequence). With 4 bases removed from V and 2 bases from J, the gap between germline ends came to 16 bases. CDR3 length equals 15 residues. CDR3 in amino acids: CAWIRSGGATDTQYF. The CDR3, as DNA: TGTGCCTGGATCCGTTCAGGCGGGGCCACAGATACGCAGTATTTT. Filled out from reference TRBV30 and TRBJ2-3, the complete variable domain reads SQTIHQWPATLVQPVGSPLSLECTVEGTSNPNLYWYRQAAGRGLQLLFYSVGIGQISSEVPQNLSASRPQDRQFILSSKKLLLSDSGFYLCAWIRSGGATDTQYFGPGTRLTVL.

V and J are TRBV27 and TRBJ2-2; possibly TRBD2 for D (6 bases). The CDR3 loop spans 14 amino acids. Germline-derived CDR1 and CDR2 are MNHEY and SMNVEV (reference sequence). V lost 1 base, J lost 5 bases, and 8 bases lay in between. The CDR3 reads CASSLFGGTGELFF. CDR3 DNA: TGTGCCAGCAGTTTATTCGGAGGGACCGGGGAGCTGTTTTTT.

This clone was picked up a small number of times. J is TRBJ2-7 and V is TRBV28; possibly TRBD1 for D (6 bases). The CDR3 totals 13 residues. Germline V lookup: CDR1 MDHEN, CDR2 SYDVKM. The V gene lost 3 bases and the J gene lost 5 bases, with 11 bases spanning the gap. The CDR3 bases are TGTGCCAGCAGTTTCTACAGGGCCAACGAGCAGTACTTC. It translates to CASSFYRANEQYF.

J is TRBJ2-7 and V is TRBV29-1; 12 bases map to TRBD1. CDR3 size: 14 residues. Germline CDR1 SQVTM, CDR2 ANQGSEA. Germline trimming cut 6 bases from V and 3 bases from J; bases unmatched to any gene: 6. CDR3 nucleotides: TGCAGCGTCCCGGGGACAGGGGGCTTCTACGAGCAGTACTTC. It codes for CSVPGTGGFYEQYF.

This clone was counted a few times. V is TRBV4-1 and J is TRBJ1-1, with 7 bases lining up with TRBD1. This CDR3 is built from 17 residues. Germline CDR1 is MGHRA and CDR2 is YSYEKL. Losses at the gene ends were 2 bases for V and 5 bases for J; bases not matched to a gene: 14. The DNA of the CDR3 is TGCGCCAGCAGCCAACTGGCGACAGGGAGCGGGTTGACTGAAGCTTTCTTT. This translates into CASSQLATGSGLTEAFF.

The rearrangement links TRBV30 to TRBJ2-7; 9 bases map to TRBD2. Trimming took 1 base from V and 10 from J; bases not matched to a gene: 5. The CDR3 is 12 residues long. CDR1 GTSNPN and CDR2 SVGIG come from the germline V gene (reference sequence). As DNA, the CDR3 is TGTGCCTGGAGTGGACGACTAGCGGAACAGTACTTC. Translation: CAWSGRLAEQYF.

This clone was detected a few times. The genes are TRBV10-3 and TRBJ2-3, with TRBD2 identical over 8 bases. The CDR3 sequence is 14 residues long. Germline CDR1 reads ENHRY; CDR2 reads SYGVKD. V lost 4 bases to trimming and J lost 5 bases; unmatched junction nucleotides: 5. The DNA of the CDR3 is TGTGCCATCAGTGTCGCCGGGGGGGGAGATACGCAGTATTTT. Translation: CAISVAGGGDTQYF.

This clone came up a few times. The chain has TRBV4-3 and TRBJ1-1; D is ambiguous. The CDR3 is made up of 15 amino acids. Per the germline V gene, CDR1 is LGHNA and CDR2 is YSLEER. V lost 1 base to trimming and J lost 2 bases, with 11 bases between them. In DNA form, the CDR3 reads TGCGCCAGCAGCCAAGTGGGCCCGGCTAACACTGAAGCTTTCTTT. Amino acid sequence: CASSQVGPANTEAFF.

V gene TRBV18 combines with J gene TRBJ1-1; tentative D call: TRBD1 (5 bases). Looked up from germline, CDR1 is KGHSH and CDR2 is LQKENI. V lost 3 bases and J lost 1, with 12 bases in between. This CDR3 is 15 amino acids long. The CDR3 protein is CASSPSRQQNTEAFF. The CDR3 DNA is TGTGCCAGCTCACCGTCACGACAGCAGAACACTGAAGCTTTCTTT.

This clone was seen a few times. CDR3 sequence: CSVEFASETQYF. The CDR3 nucleotides are TGCAGCGTTGAATTTGCTTCTGAGACCCAGTACTTC. The rearrangement uses TRBV29-1 and TRBJ2-5; D call uncertain. The CDR3 is 12 residues long. Per germline, CDR1 SQVTM and CDR2 ANQGSEA. V was cut by 2 bases and J by 5 bases, with 9 bases left in between.

This clone was seen only a few times. The V and J genes are TRBV10-3 and TRBJ2-2; 8 bases agree with TRBD1. Trimming cost V 6 bases and J 1 base; bases outside gene matches: 7. Germline values: CDR1 ENHRY, CDR2 SYGVKD. The CDR3 is 16 amino acids. The CDR3 DNA is TGTGCCATCAGGGGGACCGGGACAGGGAACACCGGGGAGCTGTTTTTT. Translating it yields CAIRGTGTGNTGELFF.

This sequence joins TRBV30 and TRBJ1-1; maybe TRBD1 (6 bases). Trimming took 4 bases from V and 5 from J, leaving 20 bases between them. The germline CDR1 and CDR2 sequences are GTSNPN and SVGIG (reference sequence). The CDR3 has 15 residues. The chain's CDR3 is CAWTPIGRGETEAFF. The CDR3 coding sequence is TGTGCCTGGACTCCCATTGGCAGGGGCGAGACTGAAGCTTTCTTT.

This clone was counted between two and nine times. The rearrangement links TRBV4-3 to TRBJ2-3, with 7 bases lining up with TRBD2. This CDR3 has 21 residues. Germline-derived CDR1 and CDR2 are LGHNA and YSLEER. V was clipped by 0 bases and J by 1 base; unmatched bases: 19. In DNA form, the CDR3 reads TGCGCCAGCAGCCAAGATTGGTCCCGGGGGGTTAGCGGGTCTGGCACAGATACGCAGTATTTT. As protein: CASSQDWSRGVSGSGTDTQYF.

V gene TRBV18 combines with J gene TRBJ2-5; D is ambiguous. The CDR3 runs 12 residues. The germline CDR1 and CDR2 sequences are KGHSH and LQKENI. The V and J ends lost 2 bases and 3 bases respectively, with 4 bases between them. This CDR3 reads CASSPGEETQYF. In DNA, the CDR3 is TGTGCCAGCTCACCAGGGGAAGAGACCCAGTACTTC.

Notes on this clone: The same CDR3 also results from other DNA sequences found in this sample. The chain uses TRBV29-1 and TRBJ1-2; a weak D match, TRBD1 (5 bases). The CDR3 extends over 11 amino acids. The germline CDR1 and CDR2 sequences are SQVTM and ANQGSEA. The V and J ends lost 0 bases and 8 bases respectively, with 7 bases between them. The CDR3 spells CSVEEQGGYTF. CDR3 bases: TGCAGCGTTGAAGAGCAGGGAGGCTACACCTTC. Based on the CDR3 plus reference TRBV29-1 and TRBJ1-2, the full variable domain is SAVISQKPSRDICQRGTSLTIQCQVDSQVTMMFWYRQQPGQSLTLIATANQGSEATYESGFVIDKFPISRPNLTFSTLTVSNMSPEDSSIYLCSVEEQGGYTFGSGTRLTVV.

A note on this clone: The sample carries other DNA sequences with the same CDR3. This chain connects TRBV18 to TRBJ1-5, with D possibly matching TRBD1 (5 bases). V lost 3 bases and J lost 5, with 11 bases in between. This CDR3 comprises 14 residues. The germline V gene has CDR1 KGHSH and CDR2 LQKENI. This CDR3 is CASSPQGADQPQHF. In DNA, the CDR3 is TGTGCCAGCTCACCCCAGGGTGCCGATCAGCCCCAGCATTTT.

This clone turned up a few times. V gene TRBV7-2 combines with J gene TRBJ2-7; D is possibly TRBD1 (5 bases). Trimming cost V 4 bases and J 0 bases, with 19 bases left between them. This CDR3 contains 17 residues. CDR1 and CDR2 (germline): SGHTA, FQGNSA. The CDR3 DNA reads as TGTGCCAGCAGCTCCGACCCCCGCCGACAGAGCTCCTACGAGCAGTACTTC. The encoded protein is CASSSDPRRQSSYEQYF.

The chain is built from TRBV5-1 and TRBJ1-2; D is possibly TRBD1 (5 bases). Between the trimmed V and J ends, which lost 0 bases and 0 bases, there was a span of 18 bases. The CDR3 covers 18 residues. CDR1 is SGHRS and CDR2 is YFSETQ in the germline V gene. CDR3 sequence: CASSLALNGAAPNYGYTF. CDR3 DNA sequence: TGCGCCAGCAGCTTGGCTCTAAACGGGGCAGCACCTAACTATGGCTACACCTTC. Drawing the rest from reference TRBV5-1 and TRBJ1-2, the complete variable domain is KAGVTQTPRYLIKTRGQQVTLSCSPISGHRSVSWYQQTPGQGLQFLFEYFSETQRNKGNFPGRFSGRQFSNSRSEMNVSTLELGDSALYLCASSLALNGAAPNYGYTFGSGTRLTVV.

Details on this clone: One end of the junction does not line up with germline, which may come from a read error. The chain uses TRBV29-1 and TRBJ2-3, with D unresolved. Germline V CDR1 and CDR2: SQVTM, ANQGSEA. This CDR3 is built from 13 residues. The DNA of the CDR3 is TGCAGCGTGGAAGGATCTCGAAGAGATACGCAGTATTTT. This gives the protein CSVEGSRRDTQYF.